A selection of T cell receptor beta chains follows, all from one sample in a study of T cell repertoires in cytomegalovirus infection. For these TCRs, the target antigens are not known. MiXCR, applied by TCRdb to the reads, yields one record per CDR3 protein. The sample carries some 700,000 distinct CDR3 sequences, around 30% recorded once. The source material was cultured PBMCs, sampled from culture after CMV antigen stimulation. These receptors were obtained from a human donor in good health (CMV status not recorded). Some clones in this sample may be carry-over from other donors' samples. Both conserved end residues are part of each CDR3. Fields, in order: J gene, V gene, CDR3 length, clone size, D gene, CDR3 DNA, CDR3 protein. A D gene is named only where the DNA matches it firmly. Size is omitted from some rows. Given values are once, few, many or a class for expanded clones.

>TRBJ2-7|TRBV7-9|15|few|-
TGTGCCAGCAGCTTAGGGGCACTTGGGGCCTACGAGCAGTACTTC
CASSLGALGAYEQYF
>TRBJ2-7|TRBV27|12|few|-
TGTGCCAGCAGCCGGTCTGACAGCGAGCAGTACTTC
CASSRSDSEQYF
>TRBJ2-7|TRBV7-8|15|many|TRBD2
TGTGCCAGCAGCACGTTTAGCGGGAGCTCCTACGAGCAGTACTTC
CASSTFSGSSYEQYF
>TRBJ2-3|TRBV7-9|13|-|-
TGTGCCAGCAGCTCCGGAATCACAGATACGCAGTATTTT
CASSSGITDTQYF
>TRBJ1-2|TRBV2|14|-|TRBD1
TGTGCCAGCAGGAGGACAGGGGGCGGGGGTGGCTACACCTTC
CASRRTGGGGGYTF
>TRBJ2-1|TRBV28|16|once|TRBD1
TGTGCCCACAGACCCCACCCAGGGGGTACCTACAATGAGCAGTTCTTC
CAHRPHPGGTYNEQFF
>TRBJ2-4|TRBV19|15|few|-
TGTGCCAGTACGGCGGGACAACTAGCCAAAAACATTCAGTACTTC
CASTAGQLAKNIQYF
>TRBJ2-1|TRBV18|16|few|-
TGTGCCAGCTCACCACCGGAGCGACTAAGCGTAAATGAGCAGTTCTTC
CASSPPERLSVNEQFF
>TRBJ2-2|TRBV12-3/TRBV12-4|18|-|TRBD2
TGTGCCAGCAGTTTTCCTAGCGGGAGCCTATCGAACACCGGGGAGCTGTTTTTT
CASSFPSGSLSNTGELFF
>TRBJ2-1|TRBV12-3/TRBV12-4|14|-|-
TGTGCCAGCAGTATGGGAGTATACACGTCCGAGCAGTTCTTC
CASSMGVYTSEQFF
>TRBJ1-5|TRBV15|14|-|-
TGTGCCACCAGCAGGCCTCGACCGAATCAGCCCCAGCATTTT
CATSRPRPNQPQHF
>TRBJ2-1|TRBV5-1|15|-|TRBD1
TGCGCCAGCAGCCCCTCGGGACAGGCTAGGAATGAGCAGTTCTTC
CASSPSGQARNEQFF
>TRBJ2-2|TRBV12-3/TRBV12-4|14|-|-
TGTGCCAGCAGTAATCGGGGATACACCGGGGAGCTGTTTTTT
CASSNRGYTGELFF
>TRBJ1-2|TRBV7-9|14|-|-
TGTGCCAGCGGTTCTAACCTCGCGGGACATGGCTACACCTTC
CASGSNLAGHGYTF
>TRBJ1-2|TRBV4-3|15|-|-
TGCGCCAGCAGCCAAGATGGGGGGGGGCCCTATGGCTACACCTTC
CASSQDGGGPYGYTF
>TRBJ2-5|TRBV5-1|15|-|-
TGCGCCAGCAGCTTGTGGGAGAGATTCGGGGAGACCCAGTACTTC
CASSLWERFGETQYF
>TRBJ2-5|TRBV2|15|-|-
TGTGCCAGCAGTGAAAGTGTGGCTAGCCAAGAGACCCAGTACTTC
CASSESVASQETQYF
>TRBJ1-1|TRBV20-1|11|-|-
TGCAGTGCTAGAGCCTTATTAGAAGCTTTCTTT
CSARALLEAFF
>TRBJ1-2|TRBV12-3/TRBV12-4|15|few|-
TGTGCCAGCAGTTTAAGACGAGTTGCTAACTATGGCTACACCTTC
CASSLRRVANYGYTF
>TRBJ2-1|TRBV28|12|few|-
TGTGCCAGCAGTTTATCGGGCCATGAGCAGTTCTTC
CASSLSGHEQFF
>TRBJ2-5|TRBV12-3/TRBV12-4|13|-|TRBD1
TGTGCCAGCAGAGGACAGGGGAAAGAGACCCAGTACTTC
CASRGQGKETQYF
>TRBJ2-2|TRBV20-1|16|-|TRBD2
TGCAGTGCTCGCAAGCGGGGGCTCGCGAACACCGGGGAGCTGTTTTTT
CSARKRGLANTGELFF
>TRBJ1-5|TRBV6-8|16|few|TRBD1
TGTGCCAGCAGGCGAACCGGGACAGGAATCAATCAGCCCCAGCATTTT
CASRRTGTGINQPQHF
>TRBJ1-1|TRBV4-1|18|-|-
TGCGCCAGCAGCCAGGGTTCTAGGGGAGGATTCATGAACACTGAAGCTTTCTTT
CASSQGSRGGFMNTEAFF
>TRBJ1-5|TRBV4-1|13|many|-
TGCGCCAGCAGCCAAGATAATGGTCAGCCCCAGCATTTT
CASSQDNGQPQHF
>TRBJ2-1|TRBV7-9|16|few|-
TGTGCCAGCAGCTCCCCGGGACAATGGGGGAACAATGAGCAGTTCTTC
CASSSPGQWGNNEQFF
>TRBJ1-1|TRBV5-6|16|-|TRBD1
TGTGCCAGCAGCTTGGGAGGACAGGGGGGGGGCACTGAAGCTTTCTTT
CASSLGGQGGGTEAFF
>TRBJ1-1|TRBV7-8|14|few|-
TGTGCCAGCAGCTTCAACTACGGGGACACTGAAGCTTTCTTT
CASSFNYGDTEAFF
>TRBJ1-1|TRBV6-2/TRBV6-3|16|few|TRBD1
TGTGCCAGCAGTTATGAGGGACAGGGCTTGAACACTGAAGCTTTCTTT
CASSYEGQGLNTEAFF
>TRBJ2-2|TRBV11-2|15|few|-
TGTGCCAGCAGCCCTCGTCCCCCGAACACCGGGGAGCTGTTTTTT
CASSPRPPNTGELFF
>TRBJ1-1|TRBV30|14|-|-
TGTGCCTGGAGTTTGGCAGGTCGGTGGACTGAAGCTTTCTTT
CAWSLAGRWTEAFF
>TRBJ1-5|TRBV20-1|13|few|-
TGCAGTGCTCGGACGGATAGCAATCAGCCCCAGCATTTT
CSARTDSNQPQHF
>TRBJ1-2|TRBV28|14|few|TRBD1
TGTGCCACCCTAGCGCAGGGGGGGTACTATGGCTACACCTTC
CATLAQGGYYGYTF
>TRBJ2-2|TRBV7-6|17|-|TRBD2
TGTGCCAGCAGCTTTCCTTCTAGCGGGAGGGCCAACGGGGAGCTGTTTTTT
CASSFPSSGRANGELFF
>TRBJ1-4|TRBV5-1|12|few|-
TGCGCCAGCAGCTTATCAGGAGGAAAACTGTTTTTT
CASSLSGGKLFF
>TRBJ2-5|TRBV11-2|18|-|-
TGTGCCAGCAGCTTATGGATCCTCAAGCGGAATCAACAAGAGACCCAGTACTTC
CASSLWILKRNQQETQYF
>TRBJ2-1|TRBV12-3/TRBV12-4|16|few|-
TGTGCCAGCAGTTTGGGGGGTAGCCCAATCTACAATGAGCAGTTCTTC
CASSLGGSPIYNEQFF
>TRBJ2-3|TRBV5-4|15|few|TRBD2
TGTGCCAGCAGAAGAAGCGGGGGGGCGGCAGATACGCAGTATTTT
CASRRSGGAADTQYF
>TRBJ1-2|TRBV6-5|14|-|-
TGTGCCAGCAGTTACTCTCGGGGCGCTACTGGCTACACCTTC
CASSYSRGATGYTF
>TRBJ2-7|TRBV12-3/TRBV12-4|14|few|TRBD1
TGTGCCAGCAGCTGGACAGGGATCTCCTACGAGCAGTACTTC
CASSWTGISYEQYF
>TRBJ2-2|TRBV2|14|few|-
TGTGCCAGCATGGCAGAGATGAACACCGGGGAGCTGTTTTTT
CASMAEMNTGELFF
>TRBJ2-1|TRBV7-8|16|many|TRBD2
TGTGCCAGCAGCCAAAACGGGGGGGCTAGTTCTTATGAGCAGTTCTTC
CASSQNGGASSYEQFF
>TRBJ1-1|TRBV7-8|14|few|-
TGTGCCAGCGGAAACAAGTATATGAACACTGAAGCTTTCTTT
CASGNKYMNTEAFF
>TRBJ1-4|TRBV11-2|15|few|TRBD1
TGTGCCAGCAGCCCGGACAGGGTCTTGGGTGAAAAACTGTTTTTT
CASSPDRVLGEKLFF
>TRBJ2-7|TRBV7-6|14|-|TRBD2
TGTGCCAGCAGCCCCGGACTAGCCATCTACGAGCAGTACTTC
CASSPGLAIYEQYF
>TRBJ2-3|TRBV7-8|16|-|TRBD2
TGTGCCAGCAGCTCCGACCCGGGACTAAGCACAGATACGCAGTATTTT
CASSSDPGLSTDTQYF
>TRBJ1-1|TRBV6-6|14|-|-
TGTGCCAGCAGTTACTATACAACGAACACTGAAGCTTTCTTT
CASSYYTTNTEAFF
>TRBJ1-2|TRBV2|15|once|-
TGTGCCAGCAACGAGGGGTTTGGATCCCACTATGGCTACACCTTC
CASNEGFGSHYGYTF
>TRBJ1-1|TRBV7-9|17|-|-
TGTGCCAGCAGCCCCGAGGTGGGGAGGGGAGGGGAGACTGAAGCTTTCTTT
CASSPEVGRGGETEAFF
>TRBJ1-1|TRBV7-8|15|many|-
TGTGCCAGCAGCTTAGACTATAGCGGGTACACTGAAGCTTTCTTT
CASSLDYSGYTEAFF